A selection of T cell receptor beta chains follows, all from one sample in a study of shared clonotypes between healthy human individuals. Clones were read by immunoSEQ multiplex PCR, and TCRdb kept only the in-frame ones, dropping some. The sample has approximately 2.3 million clones, over 90% seen once. The sample was naive CD4+ T cells from PBMCs. The receptors were gathered from a man between 18 and 29 years old in good health. Some clones in this sample may be carry-over from other donors' samples. Each CDR3 is given with its conserved first and last residue. The D gene is left open where the match is weak. Some rows mark clone size as missing; the rest say once, few, many or name a class of expanded clone.

>.|TRBJ1-3|TRBV15|.
CATSAGNTIYF
TGTGCCACGTCGGCGGGAAACACCATATATTTT
>.|TRBJ1-2|TRBV19|.
CASSMSVRNQYGYTF
TGTGCCAGTAGTATGAGTGTCCGAAATCAGTATGGCTACACCTTC
>.|TRBJ2-3|TRBV25-1|TRBD2
CASSRRTSGRATDTQYF
TGTGCCAGCAGTCGGAGGACTAGCGGGAGGGCCACAGATACGCAGTATTTT
>.|TRBJ2-2|TRBV27|.
CASHELNTGELFF
TGTGCCAGTCACGAACTGAACACCGGGGAGCTGTTTTTT
>.|TRBJ2-7|TRBV19|.
CASRNRGDEQYF
TGTGCCAGTAGGAATCGGGGAGACGAGCAGTACTTC
>few|TRBJ1-5|TRBV2|.
CASKMDGSNQPQHF
TGTGCCAGCAAAATGGACGGAAGCAATCAGCCCCAGCATTTT
>.|TRBJ2-7|TRBV19|.
CASSRGTLSYEQYF
TGTGCCAGTAGTCGGGGGACCCTCTCCTACGAGCAGTACTTC
>once|TRBJ1-5|TRBV28|.
CASIPSGGEYSNQPQHF
TGTGCCAGCATCCCGTCCGGCGGGGAATATAGCAATCAGCCCCAGCATTTT
>.|TRBJ2-2|TRBV18|.
CASSPRLSGDTGELFF
TGTGCCAGCTCACCACGGCTCTCCGGAGACACCGGGGAGCTGTTTTTT
>.|TRBJ2-7|TRBV18|.
CASSPPDNSYEQYF
TGTGCCAGCTCACCACCGGATAACTCCTACGAGCAGTACTTC
>few|TRBJ1-2|TRBV5-4|.
CASSLASPNYGYTF
TGTGCCAGCAGCTTGGCAAGCCCGAACTATGGCTACACCTTC
>.|TRBJ1-4|TRBV6-5|.
CASSYSQGSEKLFF
TGTGCCAGCAGTTATTCCCAGGGGAGCGAAAAACTGTTTTTT
>.|TRBJ2-5|TRBV10-1|.
CASSGAIQETQYF
TGCGCCAGCTCCGGGGCTATACAAGAGACCCAGTACTTC
>.|TRBJ2-2|TRBV28|.
CASSFGGSNTGELFF
TGTGCCAGCAGTTTTGGGGGCAGTAACACCGGGGAGCTGTTTTTT
>.|TRBJ1-5|TRBV6-6|.
CASTSTVSNQPQHF
TGTGCCAGCACCTCGACAGTTAGCAATCAGCCCCAGCATTTT
>.|TRBJ2-3|TRBV6-5|TRBD1
CASKRQGATDTQYF
TGTGCCAGCAAACGCCAGGGGGCCACAGATACGCAGTATTTT